These T cell receptor beta chains were read from a single sample in a study of blood T cell repertoires in COVID-19. Profiling relied on immunoSEQ multiplex PCR, and the TCRdb table lists in-frame clones only, not all of them. The data contain approximately 230,000 clones, roughly four fifths of them seen just once; the ten biggest clones take up 15%. Specimen: PBMCs or T cells enriched from blood (not recorded which). The origin of the receptors is a man between 40 and 49 years old who had recovered from COVID-19. Each CDR3 is given with its conserved first and last residue. D genes are given only for firm matches. Rows may omit the clone size; those that give it use once, few, many or a size class.

J gene,V gene,CDR3 length,clone size,D gene,CDR3 protein,CDR3 DNA
TRBJ2-7,TRBV6-1,15,NA,TRBD1,CASSEEDRGGYEQYF,TGTGCCAGCAGTGAAGAGGACAGGGGGGGCTACGAGCAGTACTTC
TRBJ1-1,TRBV30,12,NA,NA,CAWVREETEAFF,TGTGCCTGGGTCAGGGAGGAAACTGAAGCTTTCTTT
TRBJ2-6,TRBV29-1,21,NA,TRBD2,CSVEGMPGLAGGGSGANVLTF,TGCAGCGTTGAAGGGATGCCGGGACTAGCGGGGGGAGGTTCTGGGGCCAACGTCCTGACTTTC
TRBJ2-1,TRBV5-1,16,NA,NA,CASSPDGGASYNEQFF,TGCGCCAGCAGCCCGGATGGAGGGGCCTCCTACAATGAGCAGTTCTTC
TRBJ1-5,TRBV4-1,15,NA,TRBD1,CASSLRQGIGQPQHF,TGCGCCAGCAGCCTCAGACAGGGGATTGGTCAGCCCCAGCATTTT
TRBJ2-3,TRBV9,15,NA,TRBD2,CASSLSSGGTDTQYF,TGTGCCAGCAGCCTATCTAGCGGCGGCACAGATACGCAGTATTTT
TRBJ1-1,TRBV15,12,NA,TRBD1,CATGTGLTEAFF,TGTGCCACCGGGACAGGCTTGACTGAAGCTTTCTTT
TRBJ1-5,TRBV11-2,12,NA,NA,CASSQELQPQHF,TGTGCCAGCAGCCAAGAACTCCAGCCCCAGCATTTT
TRBJ1-1,TRBV11-1,14,once,NA,CASSSYTWNTEAFF,TGTGCCAGCAGCTCATATACATGGAACACTGAAGCTTTCTTT
TRBJ1-4,TRBV18,16,NA,TRBD1,CASSPTRQGLNEKLFF,TGTGCCAGCTCACCTACCCGACAGGGCCTTAATGAAAAACTGTTTTTT
TRBJ1-2,TRBV6-5,13,NA,NA,CASSLGANYGYTF,TGTGCCAGCAGTTTGGGGGCCAACTATGGCTACACCTTC
TRBJ2-5,TRBV24-1,14,NA,TRBD2,CATSPGGGGETQYF,TGTGCCACCAGCCCCGGCGGGGGGGGAGAGACCCAGTACTTC
TRBJ1-2,TRBV18,15,NA,TRBD1,CASSPQGASDYGYTF,TGTGCCAGCTCGCCTCAGGGGGCTAGTGACTATGGCTACACCTTC
TRBJ2-7,TRBV5-1,14,NA,NA,CASSLEGSSYEQYF,TGCGCCAGCAGCTTGGAAGGGAGCTCCTACGAGCAGTACTTC
TRBJ1-2,TRBV19,14,NA,NA,CASSKTGSSHGYTF,TGTGCCAGTAGTAAGACAGGTTCAAGTCACGGCTACACCTTC
TRBJ2-3,TRBV20-1,15,NA,NA,CSASRAGSSTDTQYF,TGCAGTGCTAGTAGGGCGGGCAGTTCCACAGATACGCAGTATTTT
TRBJ2-2,TRBV10-2,16,once,NA,CAIRAGGHTNTGELFF,TGCGCCATCAGGGCTGGGGGACACACGAACACCGGGGAGCTGTTTTTT
TRBJ1-3,TRBV4-1,15,NA,NA,CASSQDRESGNTIYF,TGCGCCAGCAGCCAAGACAGGGAAAGTGGAAACACCATATATTTT
TRBJ2-3,TRBV7-2,14,NA,NA,CASSSHIVTDTQYF,TGTGCCAGCAGCTCCCATATAGTCACAGATACGCAGTATTTT
TRBJ2-5,TRBV19,14,NA,TRBD2,CASSIGRGLETQYF,TGTGCCAGTAGTATAGGGCGGGGGTTAGAGACCCAGTACTTC
TRBJ2-1,TRBV5-1,17,few,NA,CASSLGGRESPYNEQFF,TGCGCCAGCAGCTTGGGGGGACGGGAGAGCCCCTACAATGAGCAGTTCTTC
TRBJ2-5,TRBV19,12,NA,TRBD2,CASSEREKTQYF,TGTGCCAGTAGTGAGCGGGAGAAGACCCAGTACTTC
TRBJ2-1,TRBV19,17,NA,TRBD2,CASSMGTSGSSYNEQFF,TGTGCCAGTAGTATGGGGACTAGCGGGAGTTCTTACAATGAGCAGTTCTTC
TRBJ2-7,TRBV6-4,14,NA,TRBD1,CASSLGTGAYEQYF,TGTGCCAGCTCGTTGGGGACAGGAGCCTACGAGCAGTACTTC
TRBJ2-7,TRBV2,11,once,NA,CASTVSYEQYF,TGTGCCAGCACGGTCTCCTACGAGCAGTACTTC
TRBJ1-1,TRBV5-5,15,NA,NA,CASSLEAGLNTEAFF,TGTGCCAGCAGCTTGGAGGCGGGGTTGAACACTGAAGCTTTCTTT
TRBJ1-3,TRBV15,14,NA,NA,CATSRGGPGNTIYF,TGTGCCACCAGCAGAGGCGGGCCCGGAAACACCATATATTTT
TRBJ1-2,TRBV29-1,12,NA,NA,CSGGANRGGYTF,TGCAGCGGGGGGGCCAATCGTGGTGGCTACACCTTC
TRBJ2-1,TRBV10-3,13,NA,TRBD2,CAITAGGLNEQFF,TGTGCCATCACGGCGGGGGGACTCAATGAGCAGTTCTTC
TRBJ1-5,TRBV7-9,15,many,TRBD1,CASSAGTGRNQPQHF,TGTGCCAGCAGCGCGGGGACAGGCCGCAATCAGCCCCAGCATTTT
TRBJ1-2,TRBV7-2,17,NA,NA,CASSLGPGERLSYGYTF,TGTGCCAGCAGCTTGGGGCCGGGGGAGAGACTGAGCTATGGCTACACCTTC
TRBJ2-7,TRBV7-3,15,NA,NA,CASSYEAGLTYEQYF,TGTGCCAGCAGCTATGAAGCGGGCCTGACCTACGAGCAGTACTTC